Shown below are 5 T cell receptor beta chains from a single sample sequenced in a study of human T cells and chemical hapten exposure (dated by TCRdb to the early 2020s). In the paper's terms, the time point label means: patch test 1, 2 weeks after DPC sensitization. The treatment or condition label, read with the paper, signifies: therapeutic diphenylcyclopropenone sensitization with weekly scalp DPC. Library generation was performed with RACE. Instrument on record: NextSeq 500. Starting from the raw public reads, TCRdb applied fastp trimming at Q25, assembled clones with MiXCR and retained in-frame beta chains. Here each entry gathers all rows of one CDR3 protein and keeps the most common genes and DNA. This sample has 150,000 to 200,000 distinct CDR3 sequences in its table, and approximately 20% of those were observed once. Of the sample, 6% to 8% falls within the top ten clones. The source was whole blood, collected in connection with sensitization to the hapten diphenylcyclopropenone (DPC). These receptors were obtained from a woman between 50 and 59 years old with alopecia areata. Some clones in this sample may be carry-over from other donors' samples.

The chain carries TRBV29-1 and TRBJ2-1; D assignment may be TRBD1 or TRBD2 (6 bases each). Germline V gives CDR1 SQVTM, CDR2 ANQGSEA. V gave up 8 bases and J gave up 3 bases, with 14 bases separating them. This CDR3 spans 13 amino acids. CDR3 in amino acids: CSSQEGGYNEQFF. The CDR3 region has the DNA TGCAGCTCCCAGGAGGGGGGCTACAATGAGCAGTTCTTC.

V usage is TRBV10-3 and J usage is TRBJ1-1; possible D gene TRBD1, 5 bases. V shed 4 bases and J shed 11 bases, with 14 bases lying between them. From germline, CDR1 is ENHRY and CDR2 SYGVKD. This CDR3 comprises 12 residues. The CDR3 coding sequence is TGTGCCATCAGTGTACTTGGCCGGGGGGCTTTCTTT. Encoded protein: CAISVLGRGAFF.

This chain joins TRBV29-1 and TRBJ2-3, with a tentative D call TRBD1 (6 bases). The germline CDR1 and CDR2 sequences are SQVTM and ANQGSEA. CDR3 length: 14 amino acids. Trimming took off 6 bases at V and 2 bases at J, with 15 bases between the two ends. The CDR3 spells CSVLDSGITDTQYF. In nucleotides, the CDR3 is TGCAGCGTGTTGGACAGCGGAATCACAGATACGCAGTATTTT.

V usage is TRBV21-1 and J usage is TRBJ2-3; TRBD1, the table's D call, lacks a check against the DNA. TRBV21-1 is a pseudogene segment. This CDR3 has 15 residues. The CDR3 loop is CASSKAGAATDTQYF. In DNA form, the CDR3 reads TGTGCCAGCAGCAAAGCAGGGGCCGCAACAGATACGCAGTATTTT.

The CDR3 region is CATRGLAGVNTGELFF. The CDR3 bases are TGTGCCACCCGGGGGTTGGCAGGGGTAAACACCGGGGAGCTGTTTTTT. V usage is TRBV10-3 and J usage is TRBJ2-2; D tentatively reads TRBD1 or TRBD2 (6 bases each). Germline assignment: CDR1 ENHRY and CDR2 SYGVKD. There are 16 residues in the CDR3. V was cut by 10 bases and J by 2 bases, with 20 bases left in between.